This T cell receptor (beta chain) was recovered during a study of shared clonotypes between healthy human individuals (dated by TCRdb to 2019 to 2021). In the study overall: A couple of women and three men aged 18 to 49 years were included in the cohort. Different laboratories and diverse techniques were used to prepare libraries and sequence TCR repertoires, to increase sequencing depth and limit assay-specific biases. For each donor, three plates each were used for CD4 naive and CD4 memory, two plates were used for CD8 naive, and one plate was used for CD8 memory. Leukapheresis yielded between about 0.85 and 10 billion PBMCs per donor. To estimate repertoire size and how much clonotype sharing occurs between individuals, the study deeply sequenced the blood TCR repertoires of five healthy adults. The research as a whole found: Even with the large sequencing depth, rarefaction of the sorted-subset datasets indicated that sequencing was incomplete. Sharing across a few donors was observed for approximately 5% of naive CD4, 3.5% of naive CD8, over 2% of memory CD4, and approximately 0.41% of memory CD8 clonotypes. The small number of donors limited the genetic and exposure-history diversity represented. Compared with non-shared clonotypes, clonotypes shared by all four sorted-subset donors had higher generation probabilities. Estimated clonotype richness was generally larger for naive than for memory subsets. Sampling was restricted to blood, and TCR repertoires in tissue are likely to differ from TCR repertoires in blood. Pairwise subsampling indicated that sequencing depth was expected to affect the degree of clonotype sharing among donors.

Using the deep immunoSEQ assay, TCR CDR3 regions were amplified from genomic DNA by multiplex PCR. Genomic DNA extracted from each cell subset was distributed evenly over all wells of several immunoSEQ 96-well plates, and each plate served as one replicate. Each replicate PCR for sorted subsets received roughly 0.2 ug genomic DNA, equal to tens of thousands of T cell genomes. The purified libraries were quantified using a Qubit 3.0 fluorometer, sized with a Bioanalyzer 2100, and then quantified again using the KAPA Library Quantification kit. Every immunoSEQ 96-well plate was sequenced on a dedicated single-read 150-cycle Illumina NextSeq 550 flow cell. Regarding the original processing steps: Because the immunoSEQ output included only junctional sequences and no quality scores, the filtering could not be the same as the filtering used for full-length reads. Sequences were annotated with PyIR, a Python wrapper for IgBLAST v1.9, using IMGT germline references to assign V/J genes and CDR3. Reads were removed for weak V/J assignments (E-value above 1e-6), missing CDR3, stop codons, out-of-frame junctions, or ambiguous translated residues. V3J clonotypes were defined as sequences sharing the same inferred V gene, J gene, and CDR3 amino acid sequence. To compute the percentage overlap between repertoires, the number of shared unique clonotypes was divided by the size of the smaller repertoire. RTK rarefaction, the Chao1 estimator, and Recon v2.1 estimates of unobserved clonotypes were used to assess repertoire richness. Generation probabilities were computed with OLGA for all TCRbeta clonotypes obtained by the gDNA method from a handful of donors. The source is immuneACCESS, and TCRdb retained only in-frame sequences with V and J called. Part of the clones is not carried over; for the studies checked, unresolved V genes explain less than half of this, and the remainder is unexplained. D and trimming come from the DNA, and the V and J calls and clone size come from that table. The sample table contains roughly 720,000 clones; only one count was recorded for 90% of them. The ten largest clones represent 34% of the sample.

Donors were healthy HIV-negative adults with no recently reported acute infections or vaccinations. Every donor was a Caucasian adult living in Nashville, Tennessee, USA. The CD8 memory samples were a combination of magnetically selected CD45RO+ cells and CCR7-negative CD45RA+ effector memory (TemRA) cells. Blood was obtained by leukapheresis, after which PBMCs were separated by Ficoll-Histopaque density gradient centrifugation and cryopreserved in liquid nitrogen vapor phase. Analytical flow cytometry was used to check the purity and quantity of each magnetically sorted T cell population. Genomic DNA was isolated from each sorted fraction and quantified by UV absorbance on a Nanodrop 2000c. Worth noting for this clone: Its antigen remains unidentified. Nothing much larger sits one base from this clone, and base qualities are not available.

The sequenced sample was memory CD8+ T cells from PBMCs. The cell subset or site label of this sample denotes: CD45RO+ cells pooled with CCR7-negative TemRA cells. This sequence originates from a man between 18 and 29 years old in good health. Some clones in this sample may be carry-over from other donors' samples.

The CDR3 here reads CASSVYRSTGELFF. The bases are TGTGCCAGCAGCGTATACAGGTCCACCGGGGAGCTGTTTTTT. The sequence is built from TRBV9 and TRBJ2-2; a tentative D call is TRBD1 (5 bases match). The junction shows trimming of 1 base on V and 4 bases on J, plus 8 bases between the germline ends. Reading from cysteine to phenylalanine, the CDR3 counts 14 amino acids. Only the CDR3 DNA is retained, 42 bases long and in frame from the first base. CDR1 and CDR2 are drawn from the germline V gene: SGDLS, YYNGEE.